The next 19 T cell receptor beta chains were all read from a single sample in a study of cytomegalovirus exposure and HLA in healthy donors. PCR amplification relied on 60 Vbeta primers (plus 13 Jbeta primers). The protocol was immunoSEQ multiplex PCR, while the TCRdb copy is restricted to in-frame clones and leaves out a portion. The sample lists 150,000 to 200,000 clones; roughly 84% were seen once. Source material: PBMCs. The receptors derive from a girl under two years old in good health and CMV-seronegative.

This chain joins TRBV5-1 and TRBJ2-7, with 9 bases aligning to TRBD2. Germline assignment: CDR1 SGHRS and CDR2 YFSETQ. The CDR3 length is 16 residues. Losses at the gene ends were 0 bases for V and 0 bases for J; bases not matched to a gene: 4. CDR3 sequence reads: CASSLAMTSGSYEQYF. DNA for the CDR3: TGCGCCAGCAGCTTGGCAATGACTAGCGGCTCCTACGAGCAGTACTTC.

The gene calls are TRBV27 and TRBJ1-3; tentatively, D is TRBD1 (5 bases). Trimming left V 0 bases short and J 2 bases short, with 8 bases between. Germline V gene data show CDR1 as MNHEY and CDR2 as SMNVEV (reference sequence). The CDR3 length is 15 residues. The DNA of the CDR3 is TGTGCCAGCAGTTTATCGGTAGGGGCTGGAAACACCATATATTTT. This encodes CASSLSVGAGNTIYF.

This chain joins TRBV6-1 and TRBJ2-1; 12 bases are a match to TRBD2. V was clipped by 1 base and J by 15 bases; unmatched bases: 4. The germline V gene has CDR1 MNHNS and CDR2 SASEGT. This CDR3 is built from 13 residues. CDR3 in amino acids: CASSEGLAGVPFF. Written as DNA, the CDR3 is TGTGCCAGCAGTGAAGGACTAGCGGGAGTACCGTTCTTC.

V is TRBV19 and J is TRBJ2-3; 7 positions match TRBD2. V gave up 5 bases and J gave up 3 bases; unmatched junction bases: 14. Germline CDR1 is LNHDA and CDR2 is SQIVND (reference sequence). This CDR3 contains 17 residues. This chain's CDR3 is CASSLNAGAGRTDTQYF. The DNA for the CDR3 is TGTGCCAGTAGTCTCAATGCGGGAGCGGGAAGGACAGATACGCAGTATTTT.

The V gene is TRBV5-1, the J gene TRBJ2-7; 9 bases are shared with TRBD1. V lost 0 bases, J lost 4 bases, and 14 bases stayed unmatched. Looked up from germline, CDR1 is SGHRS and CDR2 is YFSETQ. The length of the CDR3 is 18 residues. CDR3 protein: CASSLVYPLDRGPYEQYF. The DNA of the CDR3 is TGCGCCAGCAGCTTGGTCTACCCGCTGGACAGGGGACCATACGAGCAGTACTTC.

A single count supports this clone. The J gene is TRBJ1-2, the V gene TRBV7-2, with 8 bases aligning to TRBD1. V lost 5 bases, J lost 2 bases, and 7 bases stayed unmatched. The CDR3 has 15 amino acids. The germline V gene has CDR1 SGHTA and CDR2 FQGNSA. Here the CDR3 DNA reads TGTGCCAGCAGCGCCCGGGACAGGAGAAACTATGGCTACACCTTC. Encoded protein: CASSARDRRNYGYTF.

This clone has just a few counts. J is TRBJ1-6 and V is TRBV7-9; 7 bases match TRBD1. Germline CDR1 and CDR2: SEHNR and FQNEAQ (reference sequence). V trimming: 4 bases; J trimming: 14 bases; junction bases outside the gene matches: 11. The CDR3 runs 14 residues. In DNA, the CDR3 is TGTGCCAGCAGCTCATCAGGGGGGACGGATGCCCTCCACTTT. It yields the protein CASSSSGGTDALHF. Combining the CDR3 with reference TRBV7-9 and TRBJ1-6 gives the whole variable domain DTGVSQNPRHKITKRGQNVTFRCDPISEHNRLYWYRQTLGQGPEFLTYFQNEAQLEKSRLLSDRFSAERPKGSFSTLEIQRTEQGDSAMYLCASSSSGGTDALHFGNGTRLTVT.

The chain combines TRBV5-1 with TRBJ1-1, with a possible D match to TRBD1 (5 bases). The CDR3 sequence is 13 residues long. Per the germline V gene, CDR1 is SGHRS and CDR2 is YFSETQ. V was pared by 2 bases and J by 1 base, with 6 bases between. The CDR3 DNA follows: TGCGCCAGCAGCTTCGGGGGGAACACTGAAGCTTTCTTT. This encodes CASSFGGNTEAFF.

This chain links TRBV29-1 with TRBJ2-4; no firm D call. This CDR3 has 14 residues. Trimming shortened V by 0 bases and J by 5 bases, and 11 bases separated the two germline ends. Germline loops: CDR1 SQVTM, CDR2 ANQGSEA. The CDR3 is CSVEDTGLENIQYF. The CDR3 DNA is TGCAGCGTTGAAGATACCGGGTTAGAAAACATTCAGTACTTC.

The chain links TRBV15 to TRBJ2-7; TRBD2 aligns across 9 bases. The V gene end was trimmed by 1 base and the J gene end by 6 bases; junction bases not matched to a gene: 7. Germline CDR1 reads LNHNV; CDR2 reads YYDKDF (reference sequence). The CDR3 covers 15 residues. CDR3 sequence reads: CATSRVGGGAIEQYF. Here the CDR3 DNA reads TGTGCCACCAGCAGAGTCGGCGGGGGGGCCATCGAGCAGTACTTC.

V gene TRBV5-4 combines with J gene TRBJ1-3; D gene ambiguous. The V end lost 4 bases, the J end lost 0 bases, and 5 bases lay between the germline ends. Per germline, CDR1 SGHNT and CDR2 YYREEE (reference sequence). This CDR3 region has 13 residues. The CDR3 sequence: CASSMYSGNTIYF. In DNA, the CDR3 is TGTGCCAGCAGCATGTACTCTGGAAACACCATATATTTT.

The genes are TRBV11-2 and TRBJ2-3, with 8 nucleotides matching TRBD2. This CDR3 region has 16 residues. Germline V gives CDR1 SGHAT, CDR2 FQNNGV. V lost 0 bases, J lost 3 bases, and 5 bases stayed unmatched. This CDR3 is CASSLESGGVTDTQYF. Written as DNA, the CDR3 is TGTGCCAGCAGCTTAGAATCCGGGGGGGTTACAGATACGCAGTATTTT.

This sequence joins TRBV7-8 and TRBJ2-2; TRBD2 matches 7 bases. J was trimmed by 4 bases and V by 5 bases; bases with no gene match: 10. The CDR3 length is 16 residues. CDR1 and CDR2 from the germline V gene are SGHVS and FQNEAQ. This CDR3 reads CASSPGLGGGTGELFF. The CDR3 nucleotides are TGTGCCAGCAGCCCCGGTCTCGGCGGGGGCACCGGGGAGCTGTTTTTT.

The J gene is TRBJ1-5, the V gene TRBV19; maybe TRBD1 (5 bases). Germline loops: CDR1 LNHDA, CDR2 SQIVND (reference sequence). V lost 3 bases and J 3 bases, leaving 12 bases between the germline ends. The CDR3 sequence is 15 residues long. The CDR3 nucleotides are TGTGCCAGTAGTATGGACACAGCTTTCAATCAGCCCCAGCATTTT. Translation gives CASSMDTAFNQPQHF.

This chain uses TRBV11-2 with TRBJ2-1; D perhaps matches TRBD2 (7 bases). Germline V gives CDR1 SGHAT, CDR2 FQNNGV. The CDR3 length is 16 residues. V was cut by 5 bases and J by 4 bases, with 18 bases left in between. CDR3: CASSLRRGGRYNEQFF. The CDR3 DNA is TGTGCCAGCAGCCTACGACGCGGGGGCCGGTACAATGAGCAGTTCTTC.

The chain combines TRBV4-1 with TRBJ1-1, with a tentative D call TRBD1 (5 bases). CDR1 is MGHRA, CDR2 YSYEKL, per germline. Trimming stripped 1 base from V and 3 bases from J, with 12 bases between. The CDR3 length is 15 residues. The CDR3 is CASSQVKGWDTEAFF. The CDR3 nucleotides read TGCGCCAGCAGCCAAGTAAAGGGGTGGGACACTGAAGCTTTCTTT.

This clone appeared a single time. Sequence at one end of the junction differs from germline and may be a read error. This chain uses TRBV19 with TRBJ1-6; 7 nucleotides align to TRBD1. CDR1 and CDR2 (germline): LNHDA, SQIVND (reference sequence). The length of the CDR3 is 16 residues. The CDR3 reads CVSSIGVTGINSPLHF. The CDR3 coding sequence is TGTGTCAGTAGTATTGGGGTGACAGGGATAAATTCACCCCTCCACTTT.

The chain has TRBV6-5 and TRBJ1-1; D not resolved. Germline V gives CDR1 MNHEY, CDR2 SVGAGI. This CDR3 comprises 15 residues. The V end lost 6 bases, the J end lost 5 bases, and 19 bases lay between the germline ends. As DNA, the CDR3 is TGTGCCAGCAGGCTCATTCGAATGAGGTCGACTGAAGCTTTCTTT. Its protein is CASRLIRMRSTEAFF.

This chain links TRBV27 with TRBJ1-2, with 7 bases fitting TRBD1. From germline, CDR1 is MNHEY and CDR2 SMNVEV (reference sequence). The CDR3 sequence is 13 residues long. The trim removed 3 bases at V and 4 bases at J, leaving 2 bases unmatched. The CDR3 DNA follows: TGTGCCAGCAGTTTCGGACAGGCCTATGGCTACACCTTC. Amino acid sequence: CASSFGQAYGYTF.